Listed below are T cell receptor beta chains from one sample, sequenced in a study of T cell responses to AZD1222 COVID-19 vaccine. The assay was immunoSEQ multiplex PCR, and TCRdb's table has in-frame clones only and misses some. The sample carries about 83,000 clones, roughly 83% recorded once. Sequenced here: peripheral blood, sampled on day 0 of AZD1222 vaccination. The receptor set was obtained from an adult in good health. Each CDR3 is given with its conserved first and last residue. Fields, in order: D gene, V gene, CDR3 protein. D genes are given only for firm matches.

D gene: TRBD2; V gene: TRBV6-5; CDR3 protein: CASPRGGGRAGELFF
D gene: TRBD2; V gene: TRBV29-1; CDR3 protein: CSAGGGRTSSYEQYF
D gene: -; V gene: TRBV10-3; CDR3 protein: CAISPDDEKLFF
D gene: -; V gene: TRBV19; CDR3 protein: CASSYTTLAGSYNEQFF
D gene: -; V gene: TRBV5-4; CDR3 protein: CASSFGGDTYEQYF
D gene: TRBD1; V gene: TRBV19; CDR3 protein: CASSVAGGRGRNQPQHF
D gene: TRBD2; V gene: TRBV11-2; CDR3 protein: CASSLPLAGSLHYEQYF
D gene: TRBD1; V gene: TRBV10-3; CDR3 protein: CAISYKTRQGRPYEQYF
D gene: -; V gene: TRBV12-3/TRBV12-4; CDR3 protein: CASSFGPKQEAFF
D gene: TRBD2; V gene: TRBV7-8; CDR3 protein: CASSPASGSPQETQYF
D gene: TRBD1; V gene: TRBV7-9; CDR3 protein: CASSRGQGAPSNSPLHF
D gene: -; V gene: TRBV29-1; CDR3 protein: CSAESPYGYTF